This paragraph covers one TCR beta chain sequence. The germline V gene has CDR1 GTSNPN and CDR2 SVGIG (reference sequence). The CDR3 length is 12 residues. V was trimmed by 0 bases and J by 5 bases, leaving 8 bases between them. Repertoires were generated with immunoSEQ multiplex PCR, while TCRdb's copy carries only in-frame clones and drops some. The profile shows 16,000 or so clones, 64% of them singletons. The data were obtained in a study of neoadjuvant anti-PD-1 for oral cavity cancer. This material consisted of PBMCs, taken before nivolumab (anti-PD-1) treatment. This receptor was taken from a person between 35 and 79 years old with oral cavity squamous cell carcinoma. The chain couples TRBV30 to TRBJ2-7; weak D call: TRBD2 (5 bases). The CDR3 region is CAWSVGGHEQYF. The CDR3 DNA follows: TGTGCCTGGAGTGTAGGCGGGCACGAGCAGTACTTC.